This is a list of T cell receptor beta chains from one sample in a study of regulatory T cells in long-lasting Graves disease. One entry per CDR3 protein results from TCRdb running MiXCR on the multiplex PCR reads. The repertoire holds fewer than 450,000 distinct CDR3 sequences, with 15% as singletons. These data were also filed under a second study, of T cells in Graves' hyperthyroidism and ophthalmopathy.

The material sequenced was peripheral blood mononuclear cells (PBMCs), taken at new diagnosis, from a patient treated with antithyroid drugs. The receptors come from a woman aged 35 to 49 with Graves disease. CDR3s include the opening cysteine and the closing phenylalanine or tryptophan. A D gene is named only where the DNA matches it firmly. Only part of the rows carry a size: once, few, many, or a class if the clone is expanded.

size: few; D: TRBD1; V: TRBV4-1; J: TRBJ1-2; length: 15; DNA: TGCGCCAGCAGCCACCGGGACAGGTCTCTGGATGGCTACACCTTC; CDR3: CASSHRDRSLDGYTF
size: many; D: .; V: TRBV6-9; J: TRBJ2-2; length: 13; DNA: TGTGCCAGCAGTTTTTGGCAAGACGGGGAGCTGTTTTTT; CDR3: CASSFWQDGELFF
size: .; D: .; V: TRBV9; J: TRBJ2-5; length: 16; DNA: TGTGCCAGCAGCCCAGAAGGGGGGGCCCTACAAGAGACCCAGTACTTC; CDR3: CASSPEGGALQETQYF
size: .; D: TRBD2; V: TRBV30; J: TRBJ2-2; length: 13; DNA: TGTGCCTGGAGTGGGGGGGGGAGAAGGGAGCTGTTTTTT; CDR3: CAWSGGGRRELFF
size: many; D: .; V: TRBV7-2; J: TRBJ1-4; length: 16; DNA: TGTGCCAGCAGCTTAGATATAGCCTCAACTAATGAAAAACTGTTTTTT; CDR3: CASSLDIASTNEKLFF
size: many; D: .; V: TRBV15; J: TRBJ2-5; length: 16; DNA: TGTGCCACCAGCTCCTCACCACAGCGGAGAGAAGAGACCCAGTACTTC; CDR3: CATSSSPQRREETQYF
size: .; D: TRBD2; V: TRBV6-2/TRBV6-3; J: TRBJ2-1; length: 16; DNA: TGTGCCAGCAGTAACTTAGCGGGAGAATCTTACAATGAGCAGTTCTTC; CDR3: CASSNLAGESYNEQFF
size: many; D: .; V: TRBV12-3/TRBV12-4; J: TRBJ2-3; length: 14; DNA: TGTGCCAGCAGTTTAATGATGGTTCCAGATACGCAGTATTTT; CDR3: CASSLMMVPDTQYF
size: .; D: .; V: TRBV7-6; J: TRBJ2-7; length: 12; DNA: TGTGCCAGCAGCTTACAGGGAGTCGAGCAGTACTTC; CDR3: CASSLQGVEQYF
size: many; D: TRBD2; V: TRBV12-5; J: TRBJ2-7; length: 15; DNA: TGTGCTAGTGGTTTATTAGGACTAGCGGAATACGAGCAGTACTTC; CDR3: CASGLLGLAEYEQYF
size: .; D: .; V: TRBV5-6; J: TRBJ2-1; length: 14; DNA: TGTGCCAGCAACCACTGGGGGACTCTGGATGAGCAGTTCTTC; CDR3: CASNHWGTLDEQFF
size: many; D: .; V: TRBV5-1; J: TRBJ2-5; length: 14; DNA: TGCGCCAGCAGCCCTGACGGAACCCAAGAGACCCAGTACTTC; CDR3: CASSPDGTQETQYF
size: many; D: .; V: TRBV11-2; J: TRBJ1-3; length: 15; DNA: TGTGCCAGCAGCTTAGTAGTTGGCTCTGGAAACACCATATATTTT; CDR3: CASSLVVGSGNTIYF
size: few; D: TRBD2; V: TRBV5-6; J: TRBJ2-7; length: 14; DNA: TGTGCCACCCCCGGGGCTAGCGGGACCTACGAGCAGTACTTC; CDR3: CATPGASGTYEQYF
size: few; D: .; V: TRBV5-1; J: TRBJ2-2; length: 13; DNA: TGCGCCAGCAGCCCCCACAAAACCGGGGAGCTGTTTTTT; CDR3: CASSPHKTGELFF
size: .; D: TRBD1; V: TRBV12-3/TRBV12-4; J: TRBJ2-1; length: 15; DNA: TGTGCCAGCAGTGCAACCGGGACAGGGGTTGATGAGCAGTTCTTC; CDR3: CASSATGTGVDEQFF
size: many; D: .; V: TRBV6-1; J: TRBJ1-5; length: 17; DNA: TGTGCCAGCAAAGCGAACCGGGGTATTTATAGCAATCAGCCCCAGCATTTT; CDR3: CASKANRGIYSNQPQHF
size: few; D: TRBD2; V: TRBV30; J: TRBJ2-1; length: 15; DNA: TGTGCCTGGAACTCGGGACTAGCGGGAGGTGGGGAGCAGTTCTTC; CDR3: CAWNSGLAGGGEQFF
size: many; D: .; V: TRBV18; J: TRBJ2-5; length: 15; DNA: TGTGCCAGCTCACCAGACTGGGGAGATCAAGAGACCCAGTACTTC; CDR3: CASSPDWGDQETQYF
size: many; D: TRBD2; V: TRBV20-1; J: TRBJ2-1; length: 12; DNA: TGCAGTGTTTGGCGGGGGAACAATGAGCAGTTCTTC; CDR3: CSVWRGNNEQFF
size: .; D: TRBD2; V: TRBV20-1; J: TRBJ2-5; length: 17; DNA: TGCAGTGCTAGAGACTGGGGGGCGGGAGGGCCGGAAGAGACCCAGTACTTC; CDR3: CSARDWGAGGPEETQYF
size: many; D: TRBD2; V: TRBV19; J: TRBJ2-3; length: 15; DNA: TGTGCCAGTAGTCCGCCGGGACTAGGCGCAGATACGCAGTATTTT; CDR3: CASSPPGLGADTQYF
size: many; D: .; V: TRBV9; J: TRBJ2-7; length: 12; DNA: TGTGCCAGCAGCTCAAACGGGAACAAGCAGTACTTC; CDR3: CASSSNGNKQYF
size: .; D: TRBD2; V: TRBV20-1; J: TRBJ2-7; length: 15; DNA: TGCAGTGCTAGAGATAAATCTAGCGGGACCCCGGGGCAGTACTTC; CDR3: CSARDKSSGTPGQYF
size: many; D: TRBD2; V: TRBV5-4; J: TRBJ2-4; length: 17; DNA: TGTGCCAGCAGCCTGGACCTAGCGGGAGGAGCCAAAAACATTCAGTACTTC; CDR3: CASSLDLAGGAKNIQYF
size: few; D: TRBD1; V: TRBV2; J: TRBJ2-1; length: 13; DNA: TGTGCCAGCCCGACAGGGCTTAACAATGAGCAGTTCTTC; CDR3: CASPTGLNNEQFF
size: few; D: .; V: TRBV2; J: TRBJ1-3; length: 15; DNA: TGTGCCAGCACCCCTTGGGAGGGACCTGGAAACACCATATATTTT; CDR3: CASTPWEGPGNTIYF
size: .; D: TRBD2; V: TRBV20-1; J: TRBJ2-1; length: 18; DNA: TGCAGTGCTAGGCCCGGGACTAGCGGGCAGAGCTCCTACAATGAGCAGTTCTTC; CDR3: CSARPGTSGQSSYNEQFF
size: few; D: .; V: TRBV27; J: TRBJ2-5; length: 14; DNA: TGTGCCAGCAGTCCAAGACATACACAAGAGACCCAGTACTTC; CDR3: CASSPRHTQETQYF
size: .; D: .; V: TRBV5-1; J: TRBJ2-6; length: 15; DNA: TGCGCCAGCAGCTTGGGAGCTTCTGGGGCCAACGTCCTGACTTTC; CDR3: CASSLGASGANVLTF
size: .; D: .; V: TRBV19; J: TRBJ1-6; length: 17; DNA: TGTGCCAGTAGGAATCGACAGAGAAGCTCCTATAATTCACCCCTCCACTTT; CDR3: CASRNRQRSSYNSPLHF
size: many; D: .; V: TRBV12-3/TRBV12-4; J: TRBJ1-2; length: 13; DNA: TGTGCCAGCAGTTTAGCTCTCCTCGACGGCTACACCTTC; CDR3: CASSLALLDGYTF
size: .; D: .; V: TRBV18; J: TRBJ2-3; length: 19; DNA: TGTGCCAGCTCACCAGAGCGCAGCTACACGTTCTCTAGCACAGATACGCAGTATTTT; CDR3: CASSPERSYTFSSTDTQYF
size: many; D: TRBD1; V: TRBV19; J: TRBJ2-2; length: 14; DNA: TGTGCCAGTAGGGGGACAGATCTCGCCGGGGAGCTGTTTTTT; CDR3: CASRGTDLAGELFF
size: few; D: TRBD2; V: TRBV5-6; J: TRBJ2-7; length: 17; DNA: TGTGCCAGCAGCTTGGCAAGGGCTAGCGGGGGGGCGGGCGAGCAGTACTTC; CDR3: CASSLARASGGAGEQYF
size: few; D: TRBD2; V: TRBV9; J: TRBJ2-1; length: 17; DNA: TGTGCCAGCAGCGCCCCGAGCTGGGCTAGCGGGAGTCCTGAGCAGTTCTTC; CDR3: CASSAPSWASGSPEQFF
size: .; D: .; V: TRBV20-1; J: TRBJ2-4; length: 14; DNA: TGCAGTGCTACCCCTCCGGGCCTGGGAAACATTCAGTACTTC; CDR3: CSATPPGLGNIQYF
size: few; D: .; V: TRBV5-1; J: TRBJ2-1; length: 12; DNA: TGCGCCAGCAGCCCGGACGTAGATGAGCAGTTCTTC; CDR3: CASSPDVDEQFF
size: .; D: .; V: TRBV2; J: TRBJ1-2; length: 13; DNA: TGTGCCAGCAAAGGGGGGGCCGCAGGTGGCTACACCTTC; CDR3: CASKGGAAGGYTF
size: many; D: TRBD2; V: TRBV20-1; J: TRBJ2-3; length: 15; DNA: TGCAGTGCTAGCGGCCCCGGACTAGGAACAGATACGCAGTATTTT; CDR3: CSASGPGLGTDTQYF
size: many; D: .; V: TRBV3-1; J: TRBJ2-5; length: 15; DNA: TGTGCCAGCAGCCAAGAGGGACACATCCAAGAGACCCAGTACTTC; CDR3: CASSQEGHIQETQYF
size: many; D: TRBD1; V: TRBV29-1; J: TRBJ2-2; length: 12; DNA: TGCAGCGTTCAGGGGGACACCGGGGAGCTGTTTTTT; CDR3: CSVQGDTGELFF
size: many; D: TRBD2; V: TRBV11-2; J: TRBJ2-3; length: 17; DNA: TGTGCCAGCAGCTCCTCTCTAGCGGGAGATTCGACAGATACGCAGTATTTT; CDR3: CASSSSLAGDSTDTQYF
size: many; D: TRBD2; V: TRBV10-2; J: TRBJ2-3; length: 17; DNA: TGCGCCAGCAGTGAACTGGGACTAGCGGGGGGGACCGATACGCAGTATTTT; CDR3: CASSELGLAGGTDTQYF
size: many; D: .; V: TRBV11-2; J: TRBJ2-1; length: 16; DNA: TGTGCCAGCAGCTTAGTCTTGGTGGGGACCTACAATGAGCAGTTCTTC; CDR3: CASSLVLVGTYNEQFF
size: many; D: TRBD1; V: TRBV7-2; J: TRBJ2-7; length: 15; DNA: TGTGCCAGCAGCTTGGGACAGGGAATCGCCTACGAGCAGTACTTC; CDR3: CASSLGQGIAYEQYF
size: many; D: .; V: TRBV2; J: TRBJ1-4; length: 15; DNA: TGTGCCAGCAGTGAAAGGGTGGGGGCTAATGAAAAACTGTTTTTT; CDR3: CASSERVGANEKLFF
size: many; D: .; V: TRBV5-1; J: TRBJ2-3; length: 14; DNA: TGCGCCAGCAGCCCCACTAGTTGGGGAGATACGCAGTATTTT; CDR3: CASSPTSWGDTQYF
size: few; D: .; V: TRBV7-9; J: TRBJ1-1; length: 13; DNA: TGTGCCAGCAGTCGGGTTGGGAACACTGAAGCTTTCTTT; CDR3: CASSRVGNTEAFF